This T cell receptor (beta chain) emerged from a study of T cell responses to AZD1222 COVID-19 vaccine. Of note for this clone: Its antigen is undetermined.

The protocol was immunoSEQ multiplex PCR, while the TCRdb copy is restricted to in-frame clones and leaves out a portion. This table holds just under 80,000 clones, about 92% found once. Pooled together were second doses at about 4 or about 12 weeks. The V and J ends lost 3 bases and 3 bases respectively, with 10 bases between them. There are 14 residues in the CDR3. Germline V gives CDR1 LNHDA, CDR2 SQIVND (reference sequence). The study's findings and limits: Baseline seropositives among AZD1222 recipients totaled only 5 or 6. Vaccine-related CD4 TCRs covered spike, predominating at 160-218 and 743-854. No repertoire was sampled before or during the peak T cell response, only after it.

The gene calls are TRBV19 and TRBJ2-3, with unresolved D. The material sequenced was peripheral blood, taken 28 days after the second AZD1222 dose. This clonotype was sampled from an adult who received the AZD1222 COVID-19 vaccine. The CDR3 coding sequence is TGTGCCAGTAGTATGTCCCCGGAGACAGATACGCAGTATTTT. Translating it yields CASSMSPETDTQYF. The full variable domain, in which reference TRBV19 and TRBJ2-3 provide the parts outside the CDR3, is DGGITQSPKYLFRKEGQNVTLSCEQNLNHDAMYWYRQDPGQGLRLIYYSQIVNDFQKGDIAEGYSVSREKKESFPLTVTSAQKNPTAFYLCASSMSPETDTQYFGPGTRLTVL.